The 29 T cell receptor beta chains in this list originate from one sample, sequenced in a study of CD8 T cells in ankylosing spondylitis (dated by TCRdb to about 2017). Overall results and qualifications from the work: A TCR beta motif of eight highly homologous amino acid variants appeared characteristic of blood from ankylosing spondylitis patients.

Which antigens these TCRs recognize remains unknown. Preparation of the library involved 5' RACE. TCRdb names Illumina HiSeq 2500 as the instrument used. The public reads were reprocessed in TCRdb via fastp at Q25 and MiXCR, keeping in-frame beta chains. Each entry is one CDR3 protein sequence, shown with its most common DNA and genes. The sample data list around 890,000 distinct CDR3 sequences, and about 10% of these were observed just once. The ten most abundant clones make up under 0.6% of the sample. The sequenced sample was blood, either unsorted or a sorted T cell fraction (not recorded which). The receptors were gathered from a male donor with ankylosing spondylitis.

The chain joins TRBV6-5 to TRBJ2-1; 8 nucleotides match TRBD2. The V gene's germline CDR1 is MNHEY and CDR2 SVGAGI. The CDR3 contains 16 residues. J was trimmed by 0 bases and V by 4 bases; bases with no gene match: 5. CDR3 bases: TGTGCCAGCAGTTCCCGACTAGCGAGCTCCTACAATGAGCAGTTCTTC. The encoded protein is CASSSRLASSYNEQFF.

V and J are TRBV20-1 and TRBJ2-2, with 12 bases identical to TRBD2. Trimming at V came to 2 bases and at J to 6 bases, leaving 7 bases not matched to a gene. This CDR3 region has 16 residues. Germline assignment: CDR1 DFQATT and CDR2 SNEGSKA (reference sequence). The CDR3 DNA reads TGCAGTGCTAGAACCGGGACTAGCGGGTCCTCCGGGGAGCTGTTTTTT. It specifies CSARTGTSGSSGELFF.

This clonotype was seen many times. The chain has TRBV20-1 and TRBJ1-6; the D is unclear. Germline CDR1 DFQATT, CDR2 SNEGSKA (reference sequence). V dropped 5 bases and J dropped 7 bases, with 12 bases sitting between them. The CDR3 totals 13 residues. CDR3 region: CSARESSNSPLHF. The CDR3 DNA follows: TGCAGTGCTCGTGAGAGCTCCAATTCACCCCTCCACTTT.

This clonotype has a count of ten or more. The chain links TRBV7-9 to TRBJ1-2; D is unclear. The CDR3 loop spans 14 amino acids. Trimming took off 5 bases at V and 4 bases at J, with 14 bases between the two ends. Per the germline V gene, CDR1 is SEHNR and CDR2 is FQNEAQ (reference sequence). Here the CDR3 reads CASSTQNPSYGYTF. CDR3 coding DNA: TGTGCCAGCAGCACCCAGAACCCGTCCTATGGCTACACCTTC.

This chain joins TRBV6-1 and TRBJ1-4, with 10 bases that match TRBD1. Germline CDR1 MNHNS, CDR2 SASEGT. The CDR3 is 15 residues long. Losses at the gene ends were 6 bases for V and 6 bases for J; bases not matched to a gene: 7. This chain's CDR3 is CASSAGTGVDEKLFF. The CDR3 nucleotides are TGTGCCAGCAGCGCCGGGACAGGGGTAGATGAAAAACTGTTTTTT.

This clonotype was observed many times. V is TRBV20-1 and J is TRBJ1-1; D not resolved. Germline loops: CDR1 DFQATT, CDR2 SNEGSKA (reference sequence). This CDR3 contains 12 residues. Trimming took off 1 base at V and 6 bases at J, with 9 bases between the two ends. CDR3 residues: CSARGIVAEAFF. The CDR3 DNA reads as TGCAGTGCTAGAGGTATCGTAGCTGAAGCTTTCTTT.

This chain joins TRBV20-1 and TRBJ2-5; TRBD2 matches at 9 bases. V was pared by 4 bases and J by 5 bases, with 2 bases of the junction left unmatched. Per germline, CDR1 DFQATT and CDR2 SNEGSKA (reference sequence). The length of the CDR3 is 12 residues. CDR3 nucleotide sequence: TGCAGTGCTATTAGCGGGGGTGAGACCCAGTACTTC. Residues: CSAISGGETQYF.

This clonotype turned up a few times. The V gene is TRBV20-1, the J gene TRBJ2-1, with TRBD2 identical over 11 bases. The ends lost 1 base at V and 7 bases at J; junction bases unmatched: 6. This CDR3 comprises 15 residues. Germline V lookup: CDR1 DFQATT, CDR2 SNEGSKA (reference sequence). The CDR3 DNA follows: TGCAGTGCTAGAGGGGAACTAGCGGGAGAGAATGAGCAGTTCTTC. It codes for CSARGELAGENEQFF.

This clonotype showed up just a few times. The chain recombines TRBV10-3 with TRBJ1-1, with 7 positions matching TRBD1. The CDR3 consists of 15 residues. The junction had 7 bases not matched to a gene; V was cut back by 4 bases and J by 2 bases. The germline V gene encodes CDR1 ENHRY and CDR2 SYGVKD. The CDR3 spells CAISGGGQINTEAFF. CDR3 nucleotides: TGTGCCATCAGTGGAGGGGGACAGATAAACACTGAAGCTTTCTTT.

This clonotype appeared many times. This chain links TRBV5-1 with TRBJ2-1; tentatively, D is TRBD2 (5 bases). The ends were cut back, 0 bases at V and 7 bases at J, with 8 bases in the middle. Germline V gene sequence: CDR1 SGHRS, CDR2 YFSETQ. The CDR3 contains 13 residues. The CDR3 spells CASSLAVANEQFF. For the CDR3, the DNA is TGCGCCAGCAGCTTGGCGGTAGCGAATGAGCAGTTCTTC.

This clonotype was observed a handful of times. The chain uses TRBV7-2 and TRBJ2-5; 7 bases are a match to TRBD1. Unmatched junction bases numbered 5, after V lost 4 bases and J lost 0 bases. CDR1 is SGHTA and CDR2 is FQGNSA in the germline V gene. The CDR3 covers 15 residues. This chain's CDR3 is CASSSMTGNQETQYF. In nucleotides, the CDR3 is TGTGCCAGCAGCTCTATGACAGGGAACCAAGAGACCCAGTACTTC.

This clonotype turned up a few times. This sequence joins TRBV10-3 and TRBJ2-7; the D is unclear. The ends were cut back, 2 bases at V and 8 bases at J, with 7 bases in the middle. The CDR3 is 11 residues long. Per germline, CDR1 ENHRY and CDR2 SYGVKD. CDR3 in DNA: TGTGCCATCAGTGAGACATGGCAGCAGTACTTC. Residues: CAISETWQQYF.

The chain is built from TRBV24-1 and TRBJ2-2; 8 nucleotides line up with TRBD2. Germline V lookup: CDR1 KGHDR, CDR2 SFDVKD. After removal of 3 bases from V and 0 bases from J, the junction contained 2 bases not matched to a gene. The CDR3 is 16 residues long. CDR3 amino acids: CATSDTSGANTGELFF. The CDR3 DNA is TGTGCCACCAGTGATACTAGCGGAGCGAACACCGGGGAGCTGTTTTTT.

In this sample, this clonotype turned up many times. The chain's CDR3 is CASRRDSRAWSYNEQFF. The CDR3 nucleotides read TGTGCCAGCAGGCGGGACAGTCGGGCGTGGTCCTACAATGAGCAGTTCTTC. The gene calls are TRBV6-1 and TRBJ2-1; the D gene is possibly TRBD1 (7 bases). The CDR3 sequence is 17 residues long. V was clipped by 6 bases and J by 1 base, with 19 bases between them. Germline V gene sequence: CDR1 MNHNS, CDR2 SASEGT.

Many counts were recorded for this clonotype. This sequence joins TRBV27 and TRBJ1-6, with 7 bases identical to TRBD1. This CDR3 region has 19 residues. From germline, CDR1 is MNHEY and CDR2 SMNVEV (reference sequence). Unmatched junction bases numbered 13, after V lost 5 bases and J lost 0 bases. CDR3 sequence (DNA): TGTGCCAGCAGTGACAGGGATGCTACGGGGGGCTCCTATAATTCACCCCTCCACTTT. Its translation: CASSDRDATGGSYNSPLHF.

This clonotype turned up a few times. J is TRBJ2-4 and V is TRBV7-2, with D possibly matching TRBD1 (5 bases). Germline loops: CDR1 SGHTA, CDR2 FQGNSA. There are 13 residues in the CDR3. Trimming cost V 5 bases and J 6 bases, with 11 bases left between them. The DNA of the CDR3 is TGTGCCAGCAGCCCTAGACAGTTAAACATTCAGTACTTC. Protein: CASSPRQLNIQYF.

This clonotype occurred many times. The CDR3 reads CASSLGAGTSLYNEQFF. The CDR3 region has the DNA TGTGCCAGCAGCTTAGGGGCCGGGACATCCCTCTACAATGAGCAGTTCTTC. The gene calls are TRBV7-2 and TRBJ2-1, with D possibly matching TRBD1 (6 bases). CDR3 length equals 17 residues. Trimming stripped 1 base from V and 3 bases from J, with 16 bases between. Germline CDR1 is SGHTA and CDR2 is FQGNSA.

The chain uses TRBV19 and TRBJ1-5; TRBD1 might be the D (6 bases). Between the trimmed V and J ends, which lost 6 bases and 7 bases, there was a span of 22 bases. Germline CDR1 reads LNHDA; CDR2 reads SQIVND (reference sequence). The CDR3 is made up of 16 amino acids. CDR3 loop: CASRPLTGMVRQPQHF. The CDR3 DNA is TGTGCCAGTAGACCCCTCACAGGGATGGTTCGACAGCCCCAGCATTTT.

The rearrangement uses TRBV2 and TRBJ1-1; D perhaps matches TRBD1 (6 bases). The germline V and J ends were trimmed by 5 bases and 4 bases, with 11 bases remaining between them. There are 13 residues in the CDR3. Germline V CDR1 and CDR2: SNHLY, FYNNEI. The DNA of the CDR3 is TGTGCCAGCAGTTGGACAGCCGGCACTGAAGCTTTCTTT. It encodes CASSWTAGTEAFF.

The rearrangement uses TRBV29-1 and TRBJ2-3; 7 positions match TRBD1. This CDR3 is 12 amino acids long. Germline-derived CDR1 and CDR2 are SQVTM and ANQGSEA. The CDR3 here is CSQQGDTDTQYF. The CDR3 DNA follows: TGCAGTCAGCAGGGGGATACAGATACGCAGTATTTT.

The V and J genes are TRBV9 and TRBJ2-3; D gene unclear. Trimming stripped 0 bases from V and 0 bases from J, with 8 bases between. Germline assignment: CDR1 SGDLS and CDR2 YYNGEE. The CDR3 runs to 15 residues. The CDR3 DNA follows: TGTGCCAGCAGCGTAGGATTGGTCAGCACAGATACGCAGTATTTT. This encodes CASSVGLVSTDTQYF.

This chain connects TRBV7-2 to TRBJ2-7; D possibly matches TRBD1 or TRBD2 (5 bases each). The CDR3 extends over 15 amino acids. Germline V gene sequence: CDR1 SGHTA, CDR2 FQGNSA. Trimming shortened V by 5 bases and J by 1 base, and 15 bases separated the two germline ends. CDR3 nucleotide sequence: TGTGCCAGCAGCGTCACCGGGACGGCTTCCTACGAGCAGTACTTC. Translation: CASSVTGTASYEQYF.

This clonotype was observed a few times. The DNA for the CDR3 is TGTGCCAGCAGAGACGACAGGGAGAGTGGCTACACCTTC. Amino acids: CASRDDRESGYTF. This chain links TRBV2 with TRBJ1-2; 7 positions agree with TRBD1. This CDR3 region has 13 residues. Germline CDR1 reads SNHLY; CDR2 reads FYNNEI. V dropped 6 bases and J dropped 7; count of bases not matched to a gene: 8.

In its sample, this clonotype was seen many times. V and J are TRBV7-2 and TRBJ2-3; possible D gene TRBD2, 5 bases. In germline, CDR1 is SGHTA, CDR2 FQGNSA. The V and J ends lost 6 bases and 4 bases respectively, with 14 bases between them. The CDR3 covers 14 residues. The CDR3 region has the DNA TGTGCCAGCAGTCTATCCGGGGTAGCAGATACGCAGTATTTT. Translated, it gives CASSLSGVADTQYF.

This clonotype was seen repeatedly, ten times or more. The V gene is TRBV5-1, the J gene TRBJ2-1, with TRBD2 as a possible D gene (5 bases). Germline CDR1 SGHRS, CDR2 YFSETQ. V was cut by 4 bases and J by 0 bases, with 8 bases left in between. The CDR3 is 14 amino acids. The CDR3 sequence is CASSGRDSYNEQFF. CDR3 nucleotide sequence: TGCGCCAGCAGCGGCCGGGACTCCTACAATGAGCAGTTCTTC.

V and J are TRBV20-1 and TRBJ2-2; 7 nucleotides line up with TRBD1. The germline CDR1 and CDR2 sequences are DFQATT and SNEGSKA (reference sequence). CDR3 length: 18 amino acids. Unmatched junction bases numbered 12, after V lost 2 bases and J lost 0 bases. CDR3 nucleotide sequence: TGCAGTGCTAGACCCCACCTGGGACAGCCATCGAACACCGGGGAGCTGTTTTTT. This encodes CSARPHLGQPSNTGELFF.

This clonotype was seen a few times. This chain connects TRBV20-1 to TRBJ2-5; the match to TRBD2 covers 10 bases. Germline lookup yields CDR1 DFQATT and CDR2 SNEGSKA (reference sequence). The CDR3 sequence is 14 residues long. Trimming at V came to 8 bases and at J to 5 bases, leaving 11 bases not matched to a gene. The CDR3 bases are TGCAGTTCCTATAGCGGGGGGTGGGACGAGACCCAGTACTTC. It yields the protein CSSYSGGWDETQYF.

The rearrangement links TRBV7-2 to TRBJ1-6, with D perhaps matching TRBD1 (6 bases). CDR3 length equals 15 residues. Looked up from germline, CDR1 is SGHTA and CDR2 is FQGNSA. V was pared by 0 bases and J by 8 bases, with 11 bases between. The CDR3 region is CASSLAPDSDSPLHF. DNA of the CDR3: TGTGCCAGCAGCTTAGCCCCGGACAGCGATTCACCCCTCCACTTT. The full variable domain, with the rest looked up from reference TRBV7-2 and TRBJ1-6, is GAGVSQSPSNKVTEKGKDVELRCDPISGHTALYWYRQSLGQGLEFLIYFQGNSAPDKSGLPSDRFSAERTGGSVSTLTIQRTQQEDSAVYLCASSLAPDSDSPLHFGNGTRLTVT.

The chain has TRBV5-1 and TRBJ2-3, with D uncertain. The CDR3 spans 16 residues. CDR1 is SGHRS, CDR2 YFSETQ, per germline. Trimming cost V 4 bases and J 3 bases, with 18 bases left between them. The CDR3 loop reads CASSIRGRLGTDTQYF. The DNA for the CDR3 is TGCGCCAGCAGCATCAGAGGCCGGTTGGGTACAGATACGCAGTATTTT.